A single sample gave rise to the 20 T cell receptor beta chains below, sequenced in a study of siplizumab effects on memory and regulatory T cells. Repertoires were generated with immunoSEQ multiplex PCR, while TCRdb's copy carries only in-frame clones and drops some. Of around 110,000 clones in the sample, less than 95% were seen once. Input material: non-Treg CD4+ T cells sorted from blood. These TCRs come from a human donor in good health.

V gene TRBV5-4 combines with J gene TRBJ2-7; TRBD1 matches at 10 bases. With 4 bases clipped from V and 5 bases from J, the junction kept 9 bases outside the gene matches. This CDR3 comprises 15 residues. Germline lookup yields CDR1 SGHNT and CDR2 YYREEE (reference sequence). The CDR3 sequence is CASSPAGTGANEQYF. CDR3 coding DNA: TGTGCCAGCAGCCCGGCTGGGACAGGGGCCAACGAGCAGTACTTC.

The chain recombines TRBV6-1 with TRBJ1-1; a possible D gene is TRBD1 (6 bases). Germline CDR1 is MNHNS and CDR2 is SASEGT. Deletions cut 5 bases from V and 4 bases from J, with 11 bases between. CDR3 length: 13 amino acids. The CDR3 is CASSNRDITEAFF. CDR3 coding DNA: TGTGCCAGCAGTAACCGGGACATCACTGAAGCTTTCTTT.

The chain combines TRBV27 with TRBJ1-6, with 9 bases matching TRBD1. CDR1 is MNHEY, CDR2 SMNVEV, per germline (reference sequence). This CDR3 is built from 18 residues. Trimming at V came to 4 bases and at J to 0 bases, leaving 7 bases not matched to a gene. CDR3 amino acids: CASSSDRGGFSYNSPLHF. The CDR3 DNA follows: TGTGCCAGCAGTTCGGACAGGGGTGGATTCTCCTATAATTCACCCCTCCACTTT.

The chain joins TRBV5-4 to TRBJ2-1; D is undetermined. CDR3 length: 13 amino acids. The germline V gene has CDR1 SGHNT and CDR2 YYREEE (reference sequence). The V end was cut by 5 bases, the J end by 2 bases, with 8 bases between. CDR3: CASRPITYNEQFF. CDR3 DNA sequence: TGTGCCAGCAGACCCATTACCTACAATGAGCAGTTCTTC.

The gene calls are TRBV9 and TRBJ1-4, with D possibly matching TRBD1 (6 bases). Trimming shortened V by 2 bases and J by 7 bases, and 15 bases separated the two germline ends. The CDR3 covers 15 residues. Germline V CDR1 and CDR2: SGDLS, YYNGEE. The CDR3 DNA is TGTGCCAGCAGCGTGAGACAGGCGCCTGGTGAAAAACTGTTTTTT. It is translated as CASSVRQAPGEKLFF.

The gene calls are TRBV10-3 and TRBJ1-1; 7 bases are shared with TRBD1. CDR1 is ENHRY, CDR2 SYGVKD, per germline. V gave up 3 bases and J gave up 0 bases; unmatched junction bases: 4. There are 15 residues in the CDR3. The CDR3 sequence is CAISDSGGMNTEAFF. CDR3 in DNA: TGTGCCATCAGTGATTCAGGGGGAATGAACACTGAAGCTTTCTTT.

The chain recombines TRBV10-1 with TRBJ2-2; 7 nucleotides align to TRBD1. Unmatched junction bases numbered 5, after V lost 7 bases and J lost 0 bases. The CDR3 totals 15 residues. Germline-derived CDR1 and CDR2 are WNHNN and SYGVQD (reference sequence). CDR3 in DNA: TGCGCCAGCAAGCCCGGGACAGCGAACACCGGGGAGCTGTTTTTT. Amino acid sequence: CASKPGTANTGELFF.

This sequence joins TRBV6-5 and TRBJ1-1, with TRBD1 as a possible D gene (5 bases). Germline lookup yields CDR1 MNHEY and CDR2 SVGAGI. V dropped 6 bases and J dropped 0 bases, with 11 bases sitting between them. The CDR3 loop spans 14 amino acids. CDR3 amino acids: CASSRGMMNTEAFF. As DNA, the CDR3 is TGTGCCAGCAGCCGGGGGATGATGAACACTGAAGCTTTCTTT.

V gene TRBV7-2 combines with J gene TRBJ2-5, with a tentative D call TRBD2 (6 bases). Germline lookup yields CDR1 SGHTA and CDR2 FQGNSA. The CDR3 loop spans 16 amino acids. V was shortened by 7 bases and J by 1 base, with 19 bases between the two germline ends. The CDR3 here is CASTPRGTHPQETQYF. DNA for the CDR3: TGTGCCAGCACCCCACGCGGGACCCACCCCCAAGAGACCCAGTACTTC.

The gene calls are TRBV30 and TRBJ2-1; D is uncertain. The CDR3 extends over 14 amino acids. Trimming cost V 0 bases and J 4 bases, with 10 bases left between them. CDR1 and CDR2 (germline): GTSNPN, SVGIG (reference sequence). CDR3 amino acids: CAWSVRDLYNEQFF. CDR3 nucleotides: TGTGCCTGGAGTGTACGCGACCTTTACAATGAGCAGTTCTTC.

V gene TRBV5-8 combines with J gene TRBJ1-5; D not certain. This CDR3 is 12 amino acids long. CDR1 is SGHTS and CDR2 is YDEGEE in the germline V gene. V lost 6 bases to trimming and J lost 4 bases, with 8 bases between them. CDR3 loop: CASTDGNQPQHF. CDR3 sequence (DNA): TGTGCCAGCACGGACGGAAATCAGCCCCAGCATTTT.

J is TRBJ2-7 and V is TRBV30; TRBD2 matches 10 bases. Trimming took 2 bases from V and 1 from J; bases not matched to a gene: 2. CDR3 length: 14 residues. Germline assignment: CDR1 GTSNPN and CDR2 SVGIG (reference sequence). The CDR3 sequence: CAWSLSGGSYEQYF. The CDR3 nucleotides are TGTGCCTGGAGTCTTAGCGGGGGGTCCTACGAGCAGTACTTC.

The chain recombines TRBV27 with TRBJ1-2; D might be TRBD1 (6 bases). Trimming took off 6 bases at V and 4 bases at J, with 15 bases between the two ends. The CDR3 spans 14 residues. Germline CDR1 MNHEY, CDR2 SMNVEV (reference sequence). The CDR3 reads CASSPQGSFYGYTF. The CDR3 nucleotides read TGTGCCAGCAGCCCCCAGGGGTCCTTCTATGGCTACACCTTC.

The chain uses TRBV12-5 and TRBJ2-5; D might be TRBD2 (6 bases). The V and J ends lost 1 base and 3 bases respectively, with 15 bases between them. Per germline, CDR1 LGHNT and CDR2 FRNRAP. CDR3 length equals 16 residues. CDR3 region: CASGLGFGAGKETQYF. The CDR3 DNA sequence: TGTGCTAGTGGTTTGGGGTTTGGCGCGGGGAAAGAGACCCAGTACTTC.

This chain joins TRBV28 and TRBJ2-7; D possibly matches TRBD1 or TRBD2 (5 bases each). Germline CDR1 is MDHEN and CDR2 is SYDVKM. The V end was cut by 6 bases, the J end by 0 bases, with 15 bases between. This CDR3 is built from 15 residues. The CDR3 spells CASRELGAVSYEQYF. The DNA of the CDR3 is TGTGCCAGCAGAGAACTCGGGGCAGTCTCCTACGAGCAGTACTTC.

The rearrangement uses TRBV12-5 and TRBJ1-2; tentatively, D is TRBD1 (6 bases). The CDR3 extends over 13 amino acids. Germline CDR1 reads LGHNT; CDR2 reads FRNRAP. Trimming shortened V by 7 bases and J by 6 bases, and 15 bases separated the two germline ends. The CDR3 nucleotides are TGTGCTAGTGTCCTGGGGGCAGGGGATGGCTACACCTTC. Translation gives CASVLGAGDGYTF.

The DNA of the CDR3 is TGTGCCACCAGCAGAAAAGGGGGCACTGGGGCCAACGTCCTGACTTTC. Translating it yields CATSRKGGTGANVLTF. The rearrangement links TRBV15 to TRBJ2-6; 7 bases line up with TRBD1. The CDR3 is 16 residues long. Losses at the gene ends were 2 bases for V and 2 bases for J; bases not matched to a gene: 3. CDR1 and CDR2 from the germline V gene are LNHNV and YYDKDF (reference sequence).

V gene TRBV5-1 combines with J gene TRBJ1-1; D gene ambiguous. The V gene lost 0 bases and the J gene lost 0 bases, with 9 bases spanning the gap. CDR1 and CDR2 (germline): SGHRS, YFSETQ. This CDR3 comprises 15 residues. CDR3 in amino acids: CASSLGGFVNTEAFF. The CDR3 region has the DNA TGCGCCAGCAGCTTGGGTGGCTTTGTGAACACTGAAGCTTTCTTT.

This clone was seen just once. The CDR3 DNA is TGTGCCAGCAGCTTGGATACAGGGGGCAATCAGCCCCAGCATTTT. Amino acids: CASSLDTGGNQPQHF. The chain joins TRBV7-9 to TRBJ1-5, with 7 bases fitting TRBD1. Germline V CDR1 and CDR2: SEHNR, FQNEAQ (reference sequence). V lost 3 bases, J lost 2 bases, and 4 bases stayed unmatched. The CDR3 spans 15 residues.

The chain combines TRBV7-9 with TRBJ1-2; D gene ambiguous. From germline, CDR1 is SEHNR and CDR2 FQNEAQ (reference sequence). Trimming took 2 bases from V and 2 from J, leaving 18 bases between them. The CDR3 consists of 17 residues. CDR3 nucleotide sequence: TGTGCCAGCAGCTTAACCCCAGCGGTCCTTTCGAACTATGGCTACACCTTC. Its translation: CASSLTPAVLSNYGYTF.